A single sample is the source of the 30 T cell receptor beta chains below, sequenced in a study of blood T cell repertoires in COVID-19. Assay: immunoSEQ multiplex PCR; the TCRdb copy retains only in-frame clones and omits some. The table records approximately 170,000 clones, around 82% of them present only once. Specimen: peripheral blood. These receptors were obtained from a man older than 75 with COVID-19, enrolled during active disease.

The chain has TRBV6-2 or TRBV6-3 and TRBJ2-5; D is undetermined. Germline V gives CDR1 MNHEY, CDR2 SVGEGT. The CDR3 has 13 amino acids. Trimming pared 3 bases from V and 5 bases from J, leaving 10 bases between. The CDR3 loop reads CASSYQFMETQYF. In DNA, the CDR3 is TGTGCCAGCAGTTATCAGTTCATGGAGACCCAGTACTTC.

The chain uses TRBV10-3 and TRBJ1-3; D may be TRBD1 (5 bases). This CDR3 region has 13 residues. Germline values: CDR1 ENHRY, CDR2 SYGVKD. Trimming shortened V by 11 bases and J by 4 bases, and 15 bases separated the two germline ends. The CDR3 loop reads CASSGALGNTIYF. The CDR3 DNA follows: TGTGCCTCCAGTGGGGCGCTGGGAAACACCATATATTTT.

The CDR3 bases are TGTGCCAGCAGCCTTACCCCTGGGGCAGAGGGCTACACCTTC. It yields the protein CASSLTPGAEGYTF. V is TRBV9 and J is TRBJ1-2; D may be TRBD1 (5 bases). Trimming took off 4 bases at V and 8 bases at J, with 18 bases between the two ends. The CDR3 totals 14 residues. The germline V gene has CDR1 SGDLS and CDR2 YYNGEE. Drawing the rest from reference TRBV9 and TRBJ1-2, the complete variable domain is DSGVTQTPKHLITATGQRVTLRCSPRSGDLSVYWYQQSLDQGLQFLIQYYNGEERAKGNILERFSAQQFPDLHSELNLSSLELGDSALYFCASSLTPGAEGYTFGSGTRLTVV.

The V and J genes are TRBV4-2 and TRBJ1-1, with TRBD1 matching 8 bases. The germline V gene has CDR1 LGHNA and CDR2 YNFKEQ. V was pared by 6 bases and J by 6 bases, with 3 bases of the junction left unmatched. The CDR3 has 12 amino acids. The chain's CDR3 is CASRTGGAEAFF. As DNA, the CDR3 is TGTGCCAGCAGAACAGGGGGGGCTGAAGCTTTCTTT.

The V and J genes are TRBV11-2 and TRBJ1-2; D may be TRBD1 (6 bases). There are 14 residues in the CDR3. Trimming removed 6 bases at V and 0 bases at J, with 11 bases between. Per the germline V gene, CDR1 is SGHAT and CDR2 is FQNNGV. Written as DNA, the CDR3 is TGTGCCAGCAGTTCCAGGGGTCCTAACTATGGCTACACCTTC. Translating gives CASSSRGPNYGYTF.

This chain joins TRBV28 and TRBJ1-3; D gene ambiguous. The CDR3 length is 14 residues. V shed 2 bases and J shed 4 bases, with 9 bases lying between them. Germline lookup yields CDR1 MDHEN and CDR2 SYDVKM. The DNA for the CDR3 is TGTGCCAGCAGTTTAGAGGTGTCAGGAAACACCATATATTTT. This codes for CASSLEVSGNTIYF.

The chain carries TRBV4-1 and TRBJ1-1; D is possibly TRBD1 (5 bases). The germline V gene has CDR1 MGHRA and CDR2 YSYEKL. Trimming pared 0 bases from V and 6 bases from J, leaving 8 bases between. This CDR3 has 13 residues. The CDR3: CASSQEGHAEAFF. The CDR3 bases are TGCGCCAGCAGCCAAGAGGGGCACGCTGAAGCTTTCTTT.

V and J are TRBV5-1 and TRBJ1-4; 7 positions match TRBD1. V gave up 4 bases and J gave up 0 bases; unmatched junction bases: 6. The CDR3 extends over 16 amino acids. Germline-derived CDR1 and CDR2 are SGHRS and YFSETQ. The CDR3 spells CASSPGQVATNEKLFF. CDR3 in DNA: TGCGCCAGCAGCCCCGGACAGGTTGCAACTAATGAAAAACTGTTTTTT.

This chain joins TRBV6-6 and TRBJ1-4, with TRBD1 matching 7 bases. Germline V gives CDR1 MNHNY, CDR2 SVGAGI (reference sequence). Germline trimming cut 6 bases from V and 0 bases from J; bases unmatched to any gene: 4. The CDR3 length is 15 residues. The CDR3 DNA sequence: TGTGCCAGCAGCTGGGACAGAGCAACTAATGAAAAACTGTTTTTT. Encoded protein: CASSWDRATNEKLFF.

In this sample, this clone turned up a few times. The chain uses TRBV9 and TRBJ1-2; perhaps TRBD1 as D (6 bases). V shed 4 bases and J shed 6 bases, with 19 bases lying between them. Germline CDR1 is SGDLS and CDR2 is YYNGEE. The CDR3 is 15 residues long. CDR3 DNA: TGTGCCAGCAGCTTTATTGGGACAACCTTTGATGGCTACACCTTC. Translating it yields CASSFIGTTFDGYTF.

This clone showed up just once. The J gene is TRBJ1-5, the V gene TRBV21-1; TRBD1, the D gene given by the table, was not confirmed from the DNA. TRBV21-1 is marked as a pseudogene. The CDR3 has 16 residues. The chain's CDR3 is CASSAQGHSGNQPQHF. CDR3 DNA: TGTGCCAGCAGCGCTCAGGGACATTCGGGCAATCAGCCCCAGCATTTT.

This clone occurred a few times. The chain has TRBV5-4 and TRBJ1-6, with D perhaps matching TRBD1 (5 bases). From germline, CDR1 is SGHNT and CDR2 YYREEE (reference sequence). This CDR3 comprises 16 residues. The ends were cut back, 0 bases at V and 0 bases at J, with 7 bases in the middle. CDR3: CASSLDRHSYNSPLHF. The CDR3, as DNA: TGTGCCAGCAGCTTGGACAGGCACTCCTATAATTCACCCCTCCACTTT.

V usage is TRBV5-1 and J usage is TRBJ1-6; D unresolved. There are 14 residues in the CDR3. Per germline, CDR1 SGHRS and CDR2 YFSETQ. Trimming stripped 0 bases from V and 7 bases from J, with 8 bases between. The CDR3 sequence is CASSLDSGNSPLHF. CDR3 nucleotide sequence: TGCGCCAGCAGCTTGGACAGCGGCAATTCACCCCTCCACTTT.

The sample holds many counts of this clone. The rearrangement joins TRBV19 to TRBJ1-1, with D perhaps matching TRBD1 (5 bases). CDR1 is LNHDA and CDR2 is SQIVND in the germline V gene (reference sequence). With 4 bases removed from V and 5 bases from J, the gap between germline ends came to 17 bases. The CDR3 loop spans 15 amino acids. CDR3 loop: CASSTYDSRATEAFF. The CDR3 DNA follows: TGTGCCAGTAGTACCTACGACAGCAGGGCAACTGAAGCTTTCTTT. The variable domain in full, completed from reference TRBV19 and TRBJ1-1, reads DGGITQSPKYLFRKEGQNVTLSCEQNLNHDAMYWYRQDPGQGLRLIYYSQIVNDFQKGDIAEGYSVSREKKESFPLTVTSAQKNPTAFYLCASSTYDSRATEAFFGQGTRLTVV.

The rearrangement uses TRBV19 and TRBJ2-7; 13 nucleotides line up with TRBD2. J lost 1 base, V lost 5 bases, and 5 bases had no gene match. In germline, CDR1 is LNHDA, CDR2 SQIVND (reference sequence). The CDR3 sequence is 16 residues long. CDR3 residues: CASSSRTSGSSYEQYF. Here the CDR3 DNA reads TGTGCCAGTAGTTCCCGGACTAGCGGGAGTTCCTACGAGCAGTACTTC.

V usage is TRBV5-6 and J usage is TRBJ2-5; D is perhaps TRBD2 (6 bases). Trimming took 4 bases from V and 3 from J, leaving 10 bases between them. The CDR3 contains 13 residues. Germline lookup yields CDR1 SGHDT and CDR2 YYEEEE. Written as DNA, the CDR3 is TGTGCCAGCAGCCCCGGCGGGGAAGAGACCCAGTACTTC. This codes for CASSPGGEETQYF.

The chain is built from TRBV29-1 and TRBJ1-4; D ambiguous. The CDR3 is 12 amino acids. V dropped 8 bases and J dropped 7 bases, with 14 bases sitting between them. In germline, CDR1 is SQVTM, CDR2 ANQGSEA. CDR3 loop: CSFKENGEKLFF. As DNA, the CDR3 is TGCAGCTTCAAAGAGAACGGTGAAAAACTGTTTTTT.

The J gene is TRBJ1-3, the V gene TRBV5-1; D perhaps matches TRBD1 (6 bases). Trimming shortened V by 4 bases and J by 0 bases, and 14 bases separated the two germline ends. The CDR3 contains 16 residues. Germline V CDR1 and CDR2: SGHRS, YFSETQ. In DNA form, the CDR3 reads TGCGCCAGCAGCCCCGGACAGAGAAGCTCTGGAAACACCATATATTTT. Residues: CASSPGQRSSGNTIYF.

The chain joins TRBV2 to TRBJ1-1; D is ambiguous. Trimming left V 6 bases short and J 4 bases short, with 12 bases between. This CDR3 region has 13 residues. Germline V gene data show CDR1 as SNHLY and CDR2 as FYNNEI. The CDR3 nucleotides read TGTGCCAGCAGCGTGAGGGCAGGCACTGAAGCTTTCTTT. Amino acids: CASSVRAGTEAFF.

V usage is TRBV20-1 and J usage is TRBJ1-2, with 10 bases matching TRBD1. The V segment lost 6 bases and the J segment 8 bases; nucleotides outside the gene matches: 3. Germline CDR1 DFQATT, CDR2 SNEGSKA (reference sequence). This CDR3 is 11 amino acids long. CDR3 loop: CSARTGGGYTF. As DNA, the CDR3 is TGCAGTGCGCGGACAGGGGGAGGCTACACCTTC.

V gene TRBV2 combines with J gene TRBJ2-2, with D possibly being TRBD1 (5 bases). Germline-derived CDR1 and CDR2 are SNHLY and FYNNEI. The ends were cut back, 6 bases at V and 5 bases at J, with 16 bases in the middle. This CDR3 is 15 amino acids long. The chain's CDR3 is CASRVDGAGTGELFF. The CDR3 DNA is TGTGCCAGCAGGGTAGATGGGGCAGGGACCGGGGAGCTGTTTTTT.

The rearrangement joins TRBV5-4 to TRBJ1-1, with a weak D call TRBD1 (5 bases). Germline CDR1 SGHNT, CDR2 YYREEE (reference sequence). CDR3 length equals 13 residues. Trimming shortened V by 4 bases and J by 3 bases, and 10 bases separated the two germline ends. CDR3 residues: CASSIREDTEAFF. DNA for the CDR3: TGTGCCAGCAGCATCAGGGAGGACACTGAAGCTTTCTTT.

The J gene is TRBJ1-6, the V gene TRBV25-1, with D possibly matching TRBD1 (6 bases). Deletions cut 6 bases from V and 9 bases from J, with 15 bases between. CDR1 and CDR2 (germline): MGHDK, SYGVNS. CDR3 size: 14 residues. The CDR3 is CASSDGGLASPLHF. In DNA form, the CDR3 reads TGTGCCAGCAGCGATGGGGGCCTGGCTTCACCCCTCCACTTT.

This clone was recorded once. V gene TRBV12-3 or TRBV12-4 combines with J gene TRBJ2-1; a weak D match, TRBD1 (6 bases). Trimming removed 4 bases at V and 9 bases at J, with 13 bases between. CDR3 size: 13 residues. CDR3 in amino acids: CASSYTGQFEQFF. For the CDR3, the DNA is TGTGCCAGCAGTTATACAGGGCAATTTGAGCAGTTCTTC.

The CDR3 DNA follows: TGTGCCAGCACAACACAGGGATCCTACGAGCAGTACTTC. It translates to CASTTQGSYEQYF. The V gene is TRBV6-5, the J gene TRBJ2-7; possible D gene TRBD1, 6 bases. The CDR3 consists of 13 residues. The V end lost 7 bases, the J end lost 1 base, and 11 bases lay between the germline ends. CDR1 and CDR2 (germline): MNHEY, SVGAGI.

The chain has TRBV5-8 and TRBJ1-5; TRBD1 might be the D (6 bases). The CDR3 totals 16 residues. V dropped 3 bases and J dropped 9 bases, with 22 bases sitting between them. Germline lookup yields CDR1 SGHTS and CDR2 YDEGEE. CDR3 amino acids: CASSWDKYRGSRPQHF. The CDR3 DNA reads as TGTGCCAGCAGCTGGGACAAATACAGAGGATCAAGGCCCCAGCATTTT.

In its sample, this clone was seen a few times. The V gene is TRBV28, the J gene TRBJ2-7; no reliable D call. CDR1 MDHEN and CDR2 SYDVKM come from the germline V gene. V was shortened by 2 bases and J by 3 bases, with 11 bases between the two germline ends. CDR3 size: 14 residues. The CDR3, as DNA: TGTGCCAGCAGTTTAGTAATGTCCCTCTACGAGCAGTACTTC. As protein: CASSLVMSLYEQYF.

The chain is built from TRBV6-5 and TRBJ2-1, with D possibly being TRBD1 (6 bases). Germline V gives CDR1 MNHEY, CDR2 SVGAGI. V lost 1 base, J lost 5 bases, and 12 bases lay in between. The CDR3 length is 15 residues. The CDR3 nucleotides read TGTGCCAGCAGTTACTTGGGGGCTCTTAACAATGAGCAGTTCTTC. It yields the protein CASSYLGALNNEQFF.

This clone has just a few counts. The gene calls are TRBV4-1 and TRBJ1-2; the D gene is possibly TRBD1 (6 bases). The CDR3 is 15 amino acids. Trimming took off 0 bases at V and 7 bases at J, with 15 bases between the two ends. From germline, CDR1 is MGHRA and CDR2 YSYEKL. DNA for the CDR3: TGCGCCAGCAGCCAAGATACAGGGCTGGATGGTGGCTACACCTTC. Amino acids: CASSQDTGLDGGYTF.

The genes are TRBV19 and TRBJ1-5; possibly TRBD1 for D (6 bases). The CDR3 is 16 residues long. V was shortened by 9 bases and J by 2 bases, with 20 bases between the two germline ends. CDR1 LNHDA and CDR2 SQIVND come from the germline V gene (reference sequence). The CDR3 DNA reads as TGTGCCAGCTCCATCAGGGGCGGGCCGGGCAATCAGCCCCAGCATTTT. This encodes CASSIRGGPGNQPQHF.